The sequence of this T cell receptor beta chain was determined in a study of shared clonotypes between healthy human individuals. After removal of 5 bases from V and 0 bases from J, the junction contained 5 bases not matched to a gene. Germline V lookup: CDR1 LNHDA, CDR2 SQIVND (reference sequence). This CDR3 contains 15 residues. As for this clone: What it binds is unknown.

Broader study findings: The sole specimen, blood, was sampled, and tissue repertoires likely differ.

Deep-level settings were used for running the assay. Sequencing was performed with immunoSEQ multiplex PCR; in TCRdb, only in-frame clones are kept and a portion is missing. This sample carries 2,100,000 or so clones, around 95% of them seen once, and the ten largest clones take over 0.1%. The TCR was taken from a man younger than 35 in good health. The gene calls are TRBV19 and TRBJ2-3; 7 bases match TRBD1. Sequenced input: naive CD4+ T cells sorted from blood. The subset was: CD45RA+ positively selected. The CDR3 nucleotides read TGTGCCAGTAGTGCCCGGGACAGAAGCACAGATACGCAGTATTTT. Translation gives CASSARDRSTDTQYF.